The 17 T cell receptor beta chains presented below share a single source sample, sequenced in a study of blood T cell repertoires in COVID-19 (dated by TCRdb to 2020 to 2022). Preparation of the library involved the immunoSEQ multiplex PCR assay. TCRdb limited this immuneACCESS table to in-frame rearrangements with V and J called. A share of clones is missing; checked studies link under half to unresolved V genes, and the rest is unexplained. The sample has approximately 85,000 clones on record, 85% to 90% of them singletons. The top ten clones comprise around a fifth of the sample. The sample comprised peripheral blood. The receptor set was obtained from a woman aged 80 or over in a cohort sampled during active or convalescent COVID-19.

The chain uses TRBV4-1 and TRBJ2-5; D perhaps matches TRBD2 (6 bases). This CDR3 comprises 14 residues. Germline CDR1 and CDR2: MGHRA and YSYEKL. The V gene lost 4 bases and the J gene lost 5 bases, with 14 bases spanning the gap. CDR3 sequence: CASSPSGGKETQYF. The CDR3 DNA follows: TGCGCCAGCAGCCCCTCTGGGGGGAAGGAGACCCAGTACTTC.

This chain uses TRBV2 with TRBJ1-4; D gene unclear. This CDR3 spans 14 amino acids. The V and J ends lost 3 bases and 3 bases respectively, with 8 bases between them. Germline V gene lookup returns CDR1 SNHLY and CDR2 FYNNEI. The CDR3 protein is CASSDMAANEKLFF. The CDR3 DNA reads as TGTGCCAGCAGTGACATGGCAGCTAATGAAAAACTGTTTTTT.

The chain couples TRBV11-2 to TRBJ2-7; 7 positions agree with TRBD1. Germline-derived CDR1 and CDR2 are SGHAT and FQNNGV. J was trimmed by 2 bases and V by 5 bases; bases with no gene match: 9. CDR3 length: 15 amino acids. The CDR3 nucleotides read TGTGCCAGCAGCAAACAGAAGACAGGGCCCTACGAGCAGTACTTC. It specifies CASSKQKTGPYEQYF.

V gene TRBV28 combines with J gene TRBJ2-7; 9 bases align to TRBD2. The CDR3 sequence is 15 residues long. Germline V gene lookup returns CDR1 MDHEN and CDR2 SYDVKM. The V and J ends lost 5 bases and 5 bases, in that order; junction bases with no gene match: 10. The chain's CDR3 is CASSLPLAGEDEQYF. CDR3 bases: TGTGCCAGCAGTCTTCCTTTAGCGGGAGAGGACGAGCAGTACTTC.

DNA of the CDR3: TGTGCCAGCAGCCAAGGGGGACTAGCATCCTACGAGCAGTACTTC. Its translation is CASSQGGLASYEQYF. V gene TRBV3-1 (or the pseudogene TRBV3-2) combines with J gene TRBJ2-7, with 9 bases matching TRBD2. Germline CDR1 reads LGHDT; CDR2 reads YNNKEL (reference sequence). This CDR3 region has 15 residues. J was trimmed by 1 base and V by 1 base; bases with no gene match: 2.

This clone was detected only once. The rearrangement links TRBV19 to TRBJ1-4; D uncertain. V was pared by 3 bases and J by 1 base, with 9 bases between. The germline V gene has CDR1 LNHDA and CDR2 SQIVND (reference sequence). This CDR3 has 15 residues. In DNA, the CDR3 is TGTGCCAGTAGTATCTCAGCGGGAACTAATGAAAAACTGTTTTTT. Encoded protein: CASSISAGTNEKLFF.

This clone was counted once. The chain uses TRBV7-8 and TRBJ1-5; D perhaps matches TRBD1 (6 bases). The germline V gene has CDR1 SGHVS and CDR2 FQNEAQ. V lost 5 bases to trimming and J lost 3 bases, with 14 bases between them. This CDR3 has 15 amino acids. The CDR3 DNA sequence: TGTGCCAGCAGCCCCGGACAGAAAAACAATCAGCCCCAGCATTTT. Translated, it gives CASSPGQKNNQPQHF.

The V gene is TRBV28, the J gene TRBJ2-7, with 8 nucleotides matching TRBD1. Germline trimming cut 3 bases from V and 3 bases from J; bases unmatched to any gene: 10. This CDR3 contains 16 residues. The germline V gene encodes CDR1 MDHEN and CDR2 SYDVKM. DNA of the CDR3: TGTGCCAGCAGTTTTGGACAGGGCCTATTCCTCTACGAGCAGTACTTC. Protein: CASSFGQGLFLYEQYF.

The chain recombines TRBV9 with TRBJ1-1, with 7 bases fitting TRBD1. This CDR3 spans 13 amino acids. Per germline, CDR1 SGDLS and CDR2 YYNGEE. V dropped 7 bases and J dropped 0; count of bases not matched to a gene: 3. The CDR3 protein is CASGGQMNTEAFF. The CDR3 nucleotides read TGTGCCAGCGGGGGACAGATGAACACTGAAGCTTTCTTT.

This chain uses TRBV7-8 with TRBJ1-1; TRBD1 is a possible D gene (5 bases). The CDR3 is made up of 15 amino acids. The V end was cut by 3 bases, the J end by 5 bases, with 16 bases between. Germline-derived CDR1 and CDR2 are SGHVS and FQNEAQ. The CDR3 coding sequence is TGTGCCAGCAGCTTCGGGCGAACGGGGGTGACTGAAGCTTTCTTT. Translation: CASSFGRTGVTEAFF.

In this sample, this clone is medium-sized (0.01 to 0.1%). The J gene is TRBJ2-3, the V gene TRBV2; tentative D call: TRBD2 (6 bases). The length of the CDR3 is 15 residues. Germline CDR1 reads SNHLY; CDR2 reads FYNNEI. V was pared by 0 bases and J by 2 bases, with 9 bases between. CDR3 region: CASSEAGLPTDTQYF. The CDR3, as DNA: TGTGCCAGCAGTGAAGCGGGACTTCCCACAGATACGCAGTATTTT.

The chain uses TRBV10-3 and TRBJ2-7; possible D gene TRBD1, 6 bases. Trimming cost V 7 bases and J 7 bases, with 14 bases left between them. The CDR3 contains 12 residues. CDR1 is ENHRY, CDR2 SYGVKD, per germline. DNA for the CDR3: TGTGCCATCACGGACAGCTCGGGTGAGCAGTACGTC. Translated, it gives CAITDSSGEQYV.

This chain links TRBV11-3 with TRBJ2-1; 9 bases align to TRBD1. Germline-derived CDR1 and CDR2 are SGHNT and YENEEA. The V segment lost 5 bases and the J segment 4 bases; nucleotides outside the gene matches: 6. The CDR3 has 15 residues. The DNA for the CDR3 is TGTGCCAGCAGCCCACAGACAGGGGGATACAATGAGCAGTTCTTC. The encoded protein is CASSPQTGGYNEQFF.

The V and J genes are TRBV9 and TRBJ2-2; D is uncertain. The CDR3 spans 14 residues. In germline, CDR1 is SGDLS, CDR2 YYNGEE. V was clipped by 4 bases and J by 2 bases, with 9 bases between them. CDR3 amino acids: CASSPRSNTGELFF. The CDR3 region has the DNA TGTGCCAGCAGCCCTCGGAGTAACACCGGGGAGCTGTTTTTT.

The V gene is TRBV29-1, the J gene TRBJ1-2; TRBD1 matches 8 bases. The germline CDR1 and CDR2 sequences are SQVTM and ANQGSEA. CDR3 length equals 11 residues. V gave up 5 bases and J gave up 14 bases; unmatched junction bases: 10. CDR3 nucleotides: TGCAGCGTTAATACAGGGGGGACCGAAACCTTC. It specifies CSVNTGGTETF.

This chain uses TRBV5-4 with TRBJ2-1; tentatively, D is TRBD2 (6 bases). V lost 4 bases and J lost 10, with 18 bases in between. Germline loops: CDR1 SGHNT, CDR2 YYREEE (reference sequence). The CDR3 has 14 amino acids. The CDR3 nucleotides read TGTGCCAGCAGCCCTTCGGGACTCCACGGGGAGCAGTTCTTC. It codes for CASSPSGLHGEQFF.

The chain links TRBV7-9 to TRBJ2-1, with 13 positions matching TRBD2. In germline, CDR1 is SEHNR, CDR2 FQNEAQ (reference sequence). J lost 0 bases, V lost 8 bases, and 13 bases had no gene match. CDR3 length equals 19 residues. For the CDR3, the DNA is TGTGCCAGCGAGGGGACGGGACTAGCGGGACAGAGCTCCTACAATGAGCAGTTCTTC. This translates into CASEGTGLAGQSSYNEQFF. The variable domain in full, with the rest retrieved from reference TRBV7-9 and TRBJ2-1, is DTGVSQNPRHKITKRGQNVTFRCDPISEHNRLYWYRQTLGQGPEFLTYFQNEAQLEKSRLLSDRFSAERPKGSFSTLEIQRTEQGDSAMYLCASEGTGLAGQSSYNEQFFGPGTRLTVL.